This T cell receptor (beta chain) derives from a study of blood T cell repertoires in COVID-19. V shed 5 bases and J 2 bases; nucleotides not matched to a gene: 7. The germline V gene has CDR1 PRHDT and CDR2 FYEKMQ (reference sequence). The CDR3 extends over 15 amino acids. It was during active infection that Seattle patients were enrolled and then longitudinally followed. Sequenced by immunoSEQ multiplex PCR; TCRdb stores in-frame clones only, minus some. Here the sample spans hundreds of thousands of clones, roughly four fifths being singletons. This chain uses TRBV13 with TRBJ2-7; 9 bases agree with TRBD1. The TCR comes from a woman older than 75 with COVID-19, enrolled during active disease. Sequencing was done on a sample of peripheral blood. CDR3 coding DNA: TGTGCCAGCAGCGATTCGACAGGGGGAACCTACGAGCAGTACTTC. Translation gives CASSDSTGGTYEQYF.